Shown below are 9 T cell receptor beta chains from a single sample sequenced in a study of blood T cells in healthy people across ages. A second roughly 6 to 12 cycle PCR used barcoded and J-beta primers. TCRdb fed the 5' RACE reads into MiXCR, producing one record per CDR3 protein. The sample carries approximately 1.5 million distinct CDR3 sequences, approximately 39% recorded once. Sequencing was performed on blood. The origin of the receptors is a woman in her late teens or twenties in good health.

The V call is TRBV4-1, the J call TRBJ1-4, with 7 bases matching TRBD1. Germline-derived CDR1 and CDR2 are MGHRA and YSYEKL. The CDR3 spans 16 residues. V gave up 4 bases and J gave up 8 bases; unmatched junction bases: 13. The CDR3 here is CASSPITWDSREKLFF. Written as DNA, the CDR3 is TGCGCCAGCAGCCCCATTACGTGGGACAGTCGGGAAAAACTGTTTTTT.

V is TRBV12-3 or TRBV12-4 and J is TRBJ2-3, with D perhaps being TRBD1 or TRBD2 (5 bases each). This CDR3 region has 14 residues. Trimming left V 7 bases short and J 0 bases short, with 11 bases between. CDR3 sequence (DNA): TGTGCCAGCAACCGGGGCTTAAGCACAGATACGCAGTATTTT. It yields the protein CASNRGLSTDTQYF.

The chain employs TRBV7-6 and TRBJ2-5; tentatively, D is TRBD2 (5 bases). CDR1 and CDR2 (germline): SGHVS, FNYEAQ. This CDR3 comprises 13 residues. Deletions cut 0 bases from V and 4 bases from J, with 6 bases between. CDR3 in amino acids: CASSLARVETQYF. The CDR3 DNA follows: TGTGCCAGCAGCTTAGCGAGGGTAGAGACCCAGTACTTC. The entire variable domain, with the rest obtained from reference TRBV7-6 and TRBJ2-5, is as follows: GAGVSQSPRYKVTKRGQDVALRCDPISGHVSLYWYRQALGQGPEFLTYFNYEAQQDKSGLPNDRFSAERPEGSISTLTIQRTEQRDSAMYRCASSLARVETQYFGPGTRLLVL.

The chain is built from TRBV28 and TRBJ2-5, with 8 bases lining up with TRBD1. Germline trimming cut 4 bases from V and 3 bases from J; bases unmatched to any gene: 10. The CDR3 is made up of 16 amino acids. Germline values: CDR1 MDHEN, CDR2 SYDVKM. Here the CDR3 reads CASSSPGQGTKETQYF. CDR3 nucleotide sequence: TGTGCCAGCAGTTCACCTGGACAGGGAACAAAAGAGACCCAGTACTTC. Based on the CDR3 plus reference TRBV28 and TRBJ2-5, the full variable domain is DVKVTQSSRYLVKRTGEKVFLECVQDMDHENMFWYRQDPGLGLRLIYFSYDVKMKEKGDIPEGYSVSREKKERFSLILESASTNQTSMYLCASSSPGQGTKETQYFGPGTRLLVL.

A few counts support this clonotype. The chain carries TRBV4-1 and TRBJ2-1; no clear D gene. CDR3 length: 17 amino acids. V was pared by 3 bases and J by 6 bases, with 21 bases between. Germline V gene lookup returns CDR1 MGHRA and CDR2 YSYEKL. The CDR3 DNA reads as TGCGCCAGCAGCCATAAAGACCCCCAGGTCGTTCTCAATGAGCAGTTCTTC. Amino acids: CASSHKDPQVVLNEQFF.

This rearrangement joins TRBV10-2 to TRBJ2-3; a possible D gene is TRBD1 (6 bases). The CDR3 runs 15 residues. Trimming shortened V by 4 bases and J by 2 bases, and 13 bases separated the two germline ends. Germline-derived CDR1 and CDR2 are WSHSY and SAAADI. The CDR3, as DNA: TGCGCCAGCAGTGGGCAGGGGTACGACACAGATACGCAGTATTTT. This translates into CASSGQGYDTDTQYF.

The CDR3 DNA reads TGTGCCAGCAGTAGACGAGCGGGGAAATACGAGCAGTACTTC. Translation: CASSRRAGKYEQYF. J is TRBJ2-4 and V is TRBV6-2 or TRBV6-3; 7 bases are shared with TRBD2. The DNA end lines up better with TRBJ2-7; the J call may be wrong. The CDR3 has 14 amino acids. Germline values: CDR1 MNHEY, CDR2 SVGEGT.

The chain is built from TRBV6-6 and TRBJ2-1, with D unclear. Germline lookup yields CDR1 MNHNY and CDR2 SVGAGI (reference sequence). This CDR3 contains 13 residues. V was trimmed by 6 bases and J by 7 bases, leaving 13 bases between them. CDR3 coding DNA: TGTGCCAGCAGGGCGACTGGTTTGAATGAGCAGTTCTTC. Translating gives CASRATGLNEQFF.

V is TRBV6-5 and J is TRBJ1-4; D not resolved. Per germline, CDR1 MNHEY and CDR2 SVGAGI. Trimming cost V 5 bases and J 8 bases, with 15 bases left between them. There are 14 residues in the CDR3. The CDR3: CASSPYGVNEKLFF. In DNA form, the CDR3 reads TGTGCCAGCAGTCCCTATGGGGTTAACGAAAAACTGTTTTTT.